The 4 T cell receptor beta chains listed next were all sequenced from one sample in a study of technical replicates of blood from a few donors. TCRdb's table, derived via immunoSEQ multiplex PCR, lists solely in-frame clones and lacks some. Here the sample spans roughly 90,000 clones, around 92% being singletons. Material for sequencing was T cells isolated from PBMCs. These receptors were collected from a human donor in good health.

Concerning this clone: The limits of the CDR3 on the DNA are not certain, so only TCRdb's listed CDR3 is given. V usage is TRBV6-5 and J usage is TRBJ2-1; the table assigns TRBD1, which was not confirmed against the DNA. Including both end residues, the CDR3 is 14 amino acids long. Germline loops: CDR1 MNHEY, CDR2 SVGAGI. The CDR3 loop is CASSTSTGRNEQFF.

The chain links TRBV30 to TRBJ2-5; a weak D match, TRBD2 (6 bases). V shed 3 bases and J shed 0 bases, with 11 bases lying between them. The germline V gene encodes CDR1 GTSNPN and CDR2 SVGIG (reference sequence). The CDR3 extends over 14 amino acids. CDR3 DNA: TGTGCCTGGAGCGCGGGACGGTACCAAGAGACCCAGTACTTC. Its translation is CAWSAGRYQETQYF. The variable domain in full, with the rest retrieved from reference TRBV30 and TRBJ2-5, is SQTIHQWPATLVQPVGSPLSLECTVEGTSNPNLYWYRQAAGRGLQLLFYSVGIGQISSEVPQNLSASRPQDRQFILSSKKLLLSDSGFYLCAWSAGRYQETQYFGPGTRLLVL.

J is TRBJ2-7 and V is TRBV5-4, with D possibly matching TRBD2 (5 bases). CDR1 is SGHNT and CDR2 is YYREEE in the germline V gene (reference sequence). The CDR3 runs to 14 residues. The V gene lost 1 base and the J gene lost 4 bases, with 12 bases spanning the gap. CDR3 residues: CASSLSTSGYEQYF. The CDR3 coding sequence is TGTGCCAGCAGCTTGAGCACCTCGGGGTACGAGCAGTACTTC.

This sequence joins TRBV5-4 and TRBJ1-6; 9 bases line up with TRBD1. After removal of 3 bases from V and 7 bases from J, the junction contained 2 bases not matched to a gene. The CDR3 contains 14 residues. Germline CDR1 SGHNT, CDR2 YYREEE (reference sequence). The CDR3 loop reads CASSWDRANSPLHF. The CDR3 DNA sequence: TGTGCCAGCAGCTGGGACAGGGCGAATTCACCCCTCCACTTT.